A single T cell receptor (beta chain) is shown here with its context. Trimming at V came to 0 bases and at J to 7 bases, leaving 3 bases not matched to a gene. Germline CDR1 and CDR2: SGHRS and YFSETQ. The CDR3 consists of 14 residues. This sample was taken from a study of Tregs in tolerant kidney transplant recipients. TCRdb's table, derived via immunoSEQ multiplex PCR, lists solely in-frame clones and lacks some. The sample has 68,000 or so clones; 84% are singletons. Input material: CD4+ T cells from blood. The chain uses TRBV5-1 and TRBJ2-1, with 8 positions matching TRBD2. The clonotype comes from a human donor in good health. CDR3 DNA: TGCGCCAGCAGCTTGGACGGGAGGGAGAATGAGCAGTTCTTC. This codes for CASSLDGRENEQFF. Based on the CDR3 plus reference TRBV5-1 and TRBJ2-1, the full variable domain is KAGVTQTPRYLIKTRGQQVTLSCSPISGHRSVSWYQQTPGQGLQFLFEYFSETQRNKGNFPGRFSGRQFSNSRSEMNVSTLELGDSALYLCASSLDGRENEQFFGPGTRLTVL.